These T cell receptor beta chains were read from a single sample in a study of blood T cells in healthy people across ages. TCRdb called the 5' RACE reads again in MiXCR, with one record for every CDR3 protein. The sample holds about 1.5 million distinct CDR3 sequences, 40% to 45% seen once. Sequencing input: blood. The receptors derive from a young woman in good health. Each CDR3 is given with its conserved first and last residue. A D gene is named only where the DNA matches it firmly. Some rows mark clone size as missing; the rest say once, few, many or name a class of expanded clone.

abundance,j_gene,d_gene,len,v_gene,CDR3aa,CDR3nt
.,TRBJ1-5,.,12,TRBV28,CASSITGQPQHF,TGTGCCAGCAGCATAACAGGTCAGCCCCAGCATTTT
.,TRBJ2-3,.,13,TRBV7-3,CASSTGRSDTQYF,TGTGCCAGCAGCACCGGGCGTTCAGATACGCAGTATTTT
few,TRBJ1-2,.,14,TRBV20-1,CSARDRNRIYGYTF,TGCAGTGCTAGAGATCGTAACAGGATCTATGGCTACACCTTC
many,TRBJ2-3,TRBD2,15,TRBV5-1,CASSLTSGATDTQYF,TGCGCCAGCAGCTTGACTAGCGGAGCCACAGATACGCAGTATTTT
.,TRBJ2-1,TRBD2,14,TRBV10-3,CAISALAGYNEQFF,TGTGCCATCAGTGCTTTAGCGGGTTACAATGAGCAGTTCTTC
.,TRBJ2-5,TRBD2,15,TRBV10-3,CAISASGGTVNEQYF,TGTGCCATCAGTGCTAGCGGGGGGACGGTTAATGAGCAGTACTTC
.,TRBJ2-3,.,13,TRBV10-3,CAAQGLSTDTQYF,TGTGCCGCTCAGGGACTGAGCACAGATACGCAGTATTTT
.,TRBJ2-5,.,15,TRBV12-3/TRBV12-4,CASSFDAFSSETQYF,TGTGCCAGCAGTTTTGACGCATTTTCGTCGGAGACCCAGTACTTC
many,TRBJ2-1,.,13,TRBV29-1,CSVHPRSRNEQFF,TGCAGCGTTCATCCACGCAGCAGGAATGAGCAGTTCTTC
.,TRBJ2-3,TRBD1,16,TRBV20-1,CSARPRTGFITDTQYF,TGCAGTGCTAGACCCCGGACAGGATTCATCACAGATACGCAGTATTTT
few,TRBJ2-7,.,12,TRBV20-1,CSALGRTYEQYF,TGCAGTGCCCTAGGCAGAACCTACGAGCAGTACTTC
.,TRBJ1-5,.,16,TRBV4-3,CASSQEWTDNNQPQHF,TGCGCCAGCAGCCAAGAGTGGACGGATAACAATCAGCCCCAGCATTTT
few,TRBJ2-7,TRBD2,18,TRBV20-1,CSARGGGLAGVKAYEQYF,TGCAGTGCTAGAGGTGGTGGACTAGCGGGAGTTAAGGCTTACGAGCAGTACTTC
.,TRBJ2-7,.,13,TRBV6-2/TRBV6-3,CASRWTSSYEQYF,TGTGCCAGCCGGTGGACGAGCTCCTACGAGCAGTACTTC
.,TRBJ1-1,.,15,TRBV10-3,CAISDPNPEDTEAFF,TGTGCCATCAGTGACCCTAACCCCGAGGACACTGAAGCTTTCTTT
few,TRBJ1-2,TRBD1,17,TRBV20-1,CSASPAGTGGLTYGYTF,TGCAGTGCTAGCCCCGCCGGGACAGGGGGTTTAACCTATGGCTACACCTTC
.,TRBJ1-2,.,13,TRBV15,CATSNRPNYGYTF,TGTGCCACCAGCAACAGACCAAACTATGGCTACACCTTC
once,TRBJ2-1,.,14,TRBV29-1,CSVGPKLLQETQFF,TGCAGCGTGGGACCAAAGCTATTGCAAGAGACCCAGTTCTTC
.,TRBJ1-2,.,12,TRBV11-2,CASSEGDYGYTF,TGTGCCAGCAGCGAGGGAGACTATGGCTACACCTTC
.,TRBJ1-5,.,15,TRBV28,CASSLVRQANQPQHF,TGTGCCAGCAGTTTAGTTCGACAGGCCAATCAGCCCCAGCATTTT
.,TRBJ1-5,.,12,TRBV7-9,CASSASTGPQHF,TGTGCCAGCAGCGCTTCCACGGGGCCCCAGCATTTT
.,TRBJ2-5,.,14,TRBV4-3,CASSRTTSPETQYF,TGCGCCAGCAGCCGCACGACTAGTCCCGAGACCCAGTACTTC
once,TRBJ2-2,TRBD1,17,TRBV7-2,CASSWTRTGAPTGELFF,TGTGCCAGCAGCTGGACCAGGACAGGGGCGCCTACCGGGGAGCTGTTTTTT
few,TRBJ1-6,.,12,TRBV6-5,CASSYRYSPLHF,TGTGCCAGCAGTTATAGGTATTCACCCCTCCACTTT
.,TRBJ1-2,.,13,TRBV12-3/TRBV12-4,CASSLAEPYGYTF,TGTGCCAGCAGTTTAGCAGAACCGTATGGCTACACCTTC
.,TRBJ1-2,.,14,TRBV20-1,CSARSPSVGYGYTF,TGCAGTGCTAGGAGCCCGAGCGTAGGCTATGGCTACACCTTC
few,TRBJ2-1,TRBD2,17,TRBV4-2,CASSQDTGLANYNEQFF,TGTGCCAGCAGCCAAGATACGGGACTAGCGAACTACAATGAGCAGTTCTTC
.,TRBJ1-4,.,14,TRBV20-1,CSASDRLGGEKLFF,TGCAGTGCTTCCGACAGACTAGGGGGTGAAAAACTGTTTTTT
.,TRBJ2-5,.,13,TRBV9,CASSPLREETQYF,TGTGCCAGCAGCCCACTCCGGGAAGAGACCCAGTACTTC